This T cell receptor beta chain was observed in a study of regulatory T cells in long-lasting Graves disease. Study at large: Antithyroid drugs had been taken under 3 months by newly diagnosed Graves' patients.

Study observations and caveats: The study examined only peripheral blood, not thyroid tissue.

Time point of the sample: newly diagnosed GD, antithyroid drugs for less than 3 months. The TCR library was prepared using RNA isolated from PBMCs. Germline CDR1 reads SQVTM; CDR2 reads ANQGSEA. The CDR3 has 13 amino acids. Trimming cost V 5 bases and J 0 bases, with 8 bases left between them. This clonotype appeared many times. Its specificity is not known. iRepertoire HTBI primers and Arm-PCR of CDR3 regions built TCR beta libraries. Using its own MiXCR run on the multiplex PCR reads, TCRdb lists one record per CDR3 protein. Among 550,000 or so distinct CDR3 sequences listed, around 12% were seen once. Separately, the same data were catalogued under a study of T cells in Graves' hyperthyroidism and ophthalmopathy. According to that study: Hyperthyroidism, newly diagnosed and lasting under 2 months, affected patients aged 18 to 65. Most expanded thyroid clonotypes above 0.001 recurred in blood.

The clonotype was recovered from a woman in her twenties or thirties with Graves disease. This material consisted of peripheral blood mononuclear cells (PBMCs), taken at new diagnosis, from a patient treated with antithyroid drugs. The chain uses TRBV29-1 and TRBJ1-3, with unresolved D. CDR3 sequence reads: CSVRPGSGNTIYF. CDR3 DNA sequence: TGCAGCGTTCGTCCTGGCTCTGGAAACACCATATATTTT. Using reference TRBV29-1 and TRBJ1-3 for the parts outside the CDR3, the full variable domain is SAVISQKPSRDICQRGTSLTIQCQVDSQVTMMFWYRQQPGQSLTLIATANQGSEATYESGFVIDKFPISRPNLTFSTLTVSNMSPEDSSIYLCSVRPGSGNTIYFGEGSWLTVV.